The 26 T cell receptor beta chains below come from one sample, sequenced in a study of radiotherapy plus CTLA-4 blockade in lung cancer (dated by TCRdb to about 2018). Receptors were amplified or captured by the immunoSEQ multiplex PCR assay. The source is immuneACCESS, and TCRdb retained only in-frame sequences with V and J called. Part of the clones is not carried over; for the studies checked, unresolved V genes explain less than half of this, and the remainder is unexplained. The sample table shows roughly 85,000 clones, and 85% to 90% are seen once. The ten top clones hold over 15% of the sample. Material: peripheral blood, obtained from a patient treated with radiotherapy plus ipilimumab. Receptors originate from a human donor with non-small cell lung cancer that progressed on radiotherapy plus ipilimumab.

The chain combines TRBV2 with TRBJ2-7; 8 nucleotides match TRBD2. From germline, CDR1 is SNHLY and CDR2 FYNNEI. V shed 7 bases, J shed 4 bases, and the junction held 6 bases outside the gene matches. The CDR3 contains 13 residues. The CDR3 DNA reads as TGTGCCAGCAATGTAGCGGGGCCGTACGAGCAGTACTTC. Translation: CASNVAGPYEQYF. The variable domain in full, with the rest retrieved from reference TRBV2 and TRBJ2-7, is EPEVTQTPSHQVTQMGQEVILRCVPISNHLYFYWYRQILGQKVEFLVSFYNNEISEKSEIFDDQFSVERPDGSNFTLKIRSTKLEDSAMYFCASNVAGPYEQYFGPGTRLTVT.

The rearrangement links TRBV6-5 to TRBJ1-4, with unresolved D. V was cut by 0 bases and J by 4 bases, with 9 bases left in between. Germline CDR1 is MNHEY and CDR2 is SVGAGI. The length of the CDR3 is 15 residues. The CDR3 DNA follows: TGTGCCAGCAGTTACTCGAAGACCTTTAATGAAAAACTGTTTTTT. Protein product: CASSYSKTFNEKLFF.

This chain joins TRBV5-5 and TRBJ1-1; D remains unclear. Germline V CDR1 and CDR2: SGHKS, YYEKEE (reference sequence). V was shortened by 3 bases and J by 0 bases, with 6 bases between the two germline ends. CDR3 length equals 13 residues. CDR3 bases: TGTGCCAGCAGCTCCGAGATGAACACTGAAGCTTTCTTT. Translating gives CASSSEMNTEAFF.

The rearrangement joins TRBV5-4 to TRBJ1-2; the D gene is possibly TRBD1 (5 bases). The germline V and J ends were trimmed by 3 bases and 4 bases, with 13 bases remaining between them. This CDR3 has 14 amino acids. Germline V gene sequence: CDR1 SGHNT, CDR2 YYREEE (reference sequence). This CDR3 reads CASSSPGTVYGYTF. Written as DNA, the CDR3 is TGTGCCAGCAGCTCGCCCGGGACGGTCTATGGCTACACCTTC.

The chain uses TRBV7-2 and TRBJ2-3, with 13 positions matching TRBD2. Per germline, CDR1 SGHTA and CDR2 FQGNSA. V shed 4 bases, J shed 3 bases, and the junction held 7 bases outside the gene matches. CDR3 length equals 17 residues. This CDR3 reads CASSSVRLAGGTDTQYF. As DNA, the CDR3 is TGTGCCAGCAGCTCAGTACGACTAGCGGGGGGTACAGATACGCAGTATTTT.

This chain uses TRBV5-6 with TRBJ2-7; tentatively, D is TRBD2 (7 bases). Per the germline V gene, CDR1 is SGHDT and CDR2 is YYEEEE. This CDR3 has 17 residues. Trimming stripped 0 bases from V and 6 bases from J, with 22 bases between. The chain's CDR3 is CASSLGPGGAGAGEQYF. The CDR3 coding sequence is TGTGCCAGCAGCTTGGGGCCGGGGGGCGCGGGCGCGGGCGAGCAGTACTTC.

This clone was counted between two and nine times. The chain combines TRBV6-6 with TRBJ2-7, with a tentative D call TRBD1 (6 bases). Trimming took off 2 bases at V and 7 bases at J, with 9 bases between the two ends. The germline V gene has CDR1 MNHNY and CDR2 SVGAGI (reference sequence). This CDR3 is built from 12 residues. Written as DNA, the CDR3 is TGTGCCAGCAGTTACCCCAGGGGTGAGCAGTACTTC. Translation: CASSYPRGEQYF.

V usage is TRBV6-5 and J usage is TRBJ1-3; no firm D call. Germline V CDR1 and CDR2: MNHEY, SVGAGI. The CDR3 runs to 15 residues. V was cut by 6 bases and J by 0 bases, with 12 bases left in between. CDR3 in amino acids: CASRAGPRSGNTIYF. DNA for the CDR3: TGTGCCAGCAGAGCCGGGCCTCGCTCTGGAAACACCATATATTTT.

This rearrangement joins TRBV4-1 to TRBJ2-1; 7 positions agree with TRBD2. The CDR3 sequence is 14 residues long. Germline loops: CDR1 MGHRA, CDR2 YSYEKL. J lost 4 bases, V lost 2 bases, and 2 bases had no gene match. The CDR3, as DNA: TGCGCCAGCAGCCAACTAGCGGCGTACAATGAGCAGTTCTTC. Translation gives CASSQLAAYNEQFF.

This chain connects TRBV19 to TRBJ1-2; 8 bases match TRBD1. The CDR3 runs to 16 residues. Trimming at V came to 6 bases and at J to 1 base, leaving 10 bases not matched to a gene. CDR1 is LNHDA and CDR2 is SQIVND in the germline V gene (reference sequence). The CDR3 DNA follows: TGTGCCAGTAGCCTCACCCAGGGGGCAAGTAACTATGGCTACACCTTC. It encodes CASSLTQGASNYGYTF.

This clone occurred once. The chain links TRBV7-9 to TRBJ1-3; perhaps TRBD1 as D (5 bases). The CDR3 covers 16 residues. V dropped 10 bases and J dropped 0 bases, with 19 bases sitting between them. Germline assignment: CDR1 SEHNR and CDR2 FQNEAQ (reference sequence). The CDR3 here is CAIEGTLARSGNTIYF. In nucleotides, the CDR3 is TGTGCCATCGAAGGGACCCTAGCTCGCTCTGGAAACACCATATATTTT.

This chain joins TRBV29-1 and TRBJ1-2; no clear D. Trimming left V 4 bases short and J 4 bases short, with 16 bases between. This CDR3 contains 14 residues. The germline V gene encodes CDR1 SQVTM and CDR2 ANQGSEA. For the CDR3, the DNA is TGCAGCGTTGGGGTAGGACCTGGGAGCTATGGCTACACCTTC. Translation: CSVGVGPGSYGYTF. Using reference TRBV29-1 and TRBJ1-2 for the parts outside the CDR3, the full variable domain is SAVISQKPSRDICQRGTSLTIQCQVDSQVTMMFWYRQQPGQSLTLIATANQGSEATYESGFVIDKFPISRPNLTFSTLTVSNMSPEDSSIYLCSVGVGPGSYGYTFGSGTRLTVV.

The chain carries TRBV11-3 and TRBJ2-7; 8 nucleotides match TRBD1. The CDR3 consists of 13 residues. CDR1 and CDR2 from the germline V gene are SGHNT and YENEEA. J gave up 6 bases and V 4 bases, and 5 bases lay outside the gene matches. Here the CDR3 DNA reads TGTGCCAGCAGCTCAACGGACAGGGCCGAGCAGTACTTC. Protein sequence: CASSSTDRAEQYF.

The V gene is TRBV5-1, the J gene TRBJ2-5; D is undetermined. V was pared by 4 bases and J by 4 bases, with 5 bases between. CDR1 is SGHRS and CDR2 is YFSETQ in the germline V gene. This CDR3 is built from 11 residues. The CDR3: CASSDGETQYF. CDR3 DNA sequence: TGCGCCAGCAGCGATGGAGAGACCCAGTACTTC. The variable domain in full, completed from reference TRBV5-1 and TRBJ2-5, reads KAGVTQTPRYLIKTRGQQVTLSCSPISGHRSVSWYQQTPGQGLQFLFEYFSETQRNKGNFPGRFSGRQFSNSRSEMNVSTLELGDSALYLCASSDGETQYFGPGTRLLVL.

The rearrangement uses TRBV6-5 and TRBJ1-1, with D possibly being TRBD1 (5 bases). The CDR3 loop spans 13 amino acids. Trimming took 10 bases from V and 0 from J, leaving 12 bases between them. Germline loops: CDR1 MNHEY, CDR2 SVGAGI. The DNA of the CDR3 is TGTGCCACCCAGGGACCTATGAACACTGAAGCTTTCTTT. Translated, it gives CATQGPMNTEAFF.

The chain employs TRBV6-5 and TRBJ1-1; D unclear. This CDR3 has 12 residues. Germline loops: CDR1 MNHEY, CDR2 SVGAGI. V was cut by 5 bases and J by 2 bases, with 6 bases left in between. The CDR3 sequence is CASSRGNTEAFF. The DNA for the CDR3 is TGTGCCAGCAGTCGGGGAAACACTGAAGCTTTCTTT.

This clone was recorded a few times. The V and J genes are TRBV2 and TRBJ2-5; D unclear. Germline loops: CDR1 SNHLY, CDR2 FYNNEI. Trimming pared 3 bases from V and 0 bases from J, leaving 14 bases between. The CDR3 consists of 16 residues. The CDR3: CASSDLVTTYQETQYF. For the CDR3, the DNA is TGTGCCAGCAGTGATTTGGTTACAACGTACCAAGAGACCCAGTACTTC.

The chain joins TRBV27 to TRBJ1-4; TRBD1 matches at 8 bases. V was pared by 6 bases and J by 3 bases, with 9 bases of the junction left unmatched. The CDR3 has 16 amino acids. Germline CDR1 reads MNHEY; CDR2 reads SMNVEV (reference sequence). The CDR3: CASRDSRGPANEKLFF. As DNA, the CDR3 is TGTGCCAGCAGGGACTCCAGGGGGCCAGCTAATGAAAAACTGTTTTTT.

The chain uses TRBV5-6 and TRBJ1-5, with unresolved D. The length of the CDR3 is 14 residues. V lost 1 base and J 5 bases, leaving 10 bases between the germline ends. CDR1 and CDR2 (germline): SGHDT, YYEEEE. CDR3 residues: CASSLYPDDQPQHF. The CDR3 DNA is TGTGCCAGCAGCTTGTATCCAGATGATCAGCCCCAGCATTTT.

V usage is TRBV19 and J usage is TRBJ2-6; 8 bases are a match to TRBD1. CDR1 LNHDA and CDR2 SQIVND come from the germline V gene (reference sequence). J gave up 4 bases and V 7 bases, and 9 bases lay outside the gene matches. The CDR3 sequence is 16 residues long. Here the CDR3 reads CASTPQGAQGANVLTF. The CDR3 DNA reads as TGTGCCAGTACCCCTCAGGGGGCGCAGGGGGCCAACGTCCTGACTTTC.

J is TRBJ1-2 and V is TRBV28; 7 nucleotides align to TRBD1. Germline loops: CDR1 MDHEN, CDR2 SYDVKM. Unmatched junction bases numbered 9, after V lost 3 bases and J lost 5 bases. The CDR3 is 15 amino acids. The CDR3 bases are TGTGCCAGCAGTTTGGGGGGGACAGCAGTATATGGCTACACCTTC. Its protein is CASSLGGTAVYGYTF.

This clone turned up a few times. The CDR3 sequence is CASSIRDSYEQYF. DNA for the CDR3: TGTGCCAGTAGTATCCGGGACTCCTACGAGCAGTACTTC. The genes are TRBV19 and TRBJ2-7, with a tentative D call TRBD2 (5 bases). Per germline, CDR1 LNHDA and CDR2 SQIVND (reference sequence). Trimming left V 3 bases short and J 0 bases short, with 6 bases between. The CDR3 sequence is 13 residues long. The variable domain in full, completed from reference TRBV19 and TRBJ2-7, reads DGGITQSPKYLFRKEGQNVTLSCEQNLNHDAMYWYRQDPGQGLRLIYYSQIVNDFQKGDIAEGYSVSREKKESFPLTVTSAQKNPTAFYLCASSIRDSYEQYFGPGTRLTVT.

The CDR3: CASSRDWQTGELFF. The CDR3 DNA is TGTGCCAGCAGCCGGGACTGGCAGACCGGGGAGCTGTTTTTT. V gene TRBV11-2 combines with J gene TRBJ2-2, with TRBD2 as a possible D gene (6 bases). CDR3 length: 14 amino acids. V was pared by 5 bases and J by 5 bases, with 12 bases between. The germline V gene encodes CDR1 SGHAT and CDR2 FQNNGV.

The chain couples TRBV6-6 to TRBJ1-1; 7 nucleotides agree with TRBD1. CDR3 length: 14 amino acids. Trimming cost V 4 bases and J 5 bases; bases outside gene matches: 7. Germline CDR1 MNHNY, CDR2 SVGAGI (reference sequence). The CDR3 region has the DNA TGTGCCAGCAGTTCGAGACAGGGAGTTACTGAAGCTTTCTTT. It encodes CASSSRQGVTEAFF.

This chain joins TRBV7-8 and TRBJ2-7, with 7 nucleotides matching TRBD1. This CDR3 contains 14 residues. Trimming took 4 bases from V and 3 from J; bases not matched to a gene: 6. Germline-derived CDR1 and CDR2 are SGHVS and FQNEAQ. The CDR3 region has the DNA TGTGCCAGCAGCTCCCGACAGGGCCACTACGAGCAGTACTTC. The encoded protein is CASSSRQGHYEQYF.

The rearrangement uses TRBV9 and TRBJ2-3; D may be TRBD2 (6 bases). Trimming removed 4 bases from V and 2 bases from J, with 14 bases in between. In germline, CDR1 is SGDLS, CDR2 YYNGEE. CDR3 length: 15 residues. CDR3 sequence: CASSTRAGLTDTQYF. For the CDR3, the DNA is TGTGCCAGCAGCACTCGGGCGGGACTCACAGATACGCAGTATTTT.